At least ten counts were recorded for the clone carrying this TCR beta chain. Its antigen is unidentified. The sample comes from a study of T cell repertoires in cytomegalovirus infection. Study-level information: Newly reported HLA-C-restricted and thoroughly characterized HLA-B-restricted CMV epitopes were employed.

TCRdb re-called the reads with MiXCR, one entry per CDR3 protein. The repertoire consists of a few hundred thousand distinct CDR3 sequences, with around a third occurring once and the leading ten covering about 17%. The sequencing here drew on cultured PBMCs, taken from culture after CMV antigen stimulation. The sequence came from a human donor in good health (CMV status not recorded). Some clones in this sample may be carry-over from other donors' samples.

CDR3 amino acids: CASSSLFGRLSGANVLTF. The DNA of the CDR3 is TGTGCCAGCAGCTCCTTATTCGGGCGGCTCTCTGGGGCCAACGTCCTGACTTTC. The chain is built from TRBV7-2 and TRBJ2-6, with unresolved D. Trimming stripped 4 bases from V and 0 bases from J, with 16 bases between. The CDR3 length is 18 residues. Germline V CDR1 and CDR2: SGHTA, FQGNSA.